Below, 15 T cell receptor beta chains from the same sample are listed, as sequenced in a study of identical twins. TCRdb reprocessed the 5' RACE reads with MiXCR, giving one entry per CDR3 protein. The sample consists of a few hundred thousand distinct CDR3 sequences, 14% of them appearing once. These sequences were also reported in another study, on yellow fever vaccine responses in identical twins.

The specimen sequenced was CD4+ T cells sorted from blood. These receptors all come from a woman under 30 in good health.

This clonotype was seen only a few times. CDR3 coding DNA: TGTGCCAGCAGCTTAGAGGCGGGAGCTAGCAATGAGCAGTTCTTC. Its protein is CASSLEAGASNEQFF. J is TRBJ2-1 and V is TRBV7-2; 7 bases fit TRBD2. Germline CDR1 reads SGHTA; CDR2 reads FQGNSA. The CDR3 is 15 residues long. The J segment lost 6 bases and the V segment lost 1 base, leaving 6 bases of the junction unmatched.

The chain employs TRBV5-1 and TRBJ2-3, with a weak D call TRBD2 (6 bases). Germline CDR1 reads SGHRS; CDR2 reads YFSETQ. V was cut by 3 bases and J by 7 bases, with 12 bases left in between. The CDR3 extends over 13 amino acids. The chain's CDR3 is CASSSGGDYTQYF. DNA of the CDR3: TGCGCCAGCAGCTCCGGCGGGGATTATACGCAGTATTTT. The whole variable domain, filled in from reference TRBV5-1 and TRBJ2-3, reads KAGVTQTPRYLIKTRGQQVTLSCSPISGHRSVSWYQQTPGQGLQFLFEYFSETQRNKGNFPGRFSGRQFSNSRSEMNVSTLELGDSALYLCASSSGGDYTQYFGPGTRLTVL.

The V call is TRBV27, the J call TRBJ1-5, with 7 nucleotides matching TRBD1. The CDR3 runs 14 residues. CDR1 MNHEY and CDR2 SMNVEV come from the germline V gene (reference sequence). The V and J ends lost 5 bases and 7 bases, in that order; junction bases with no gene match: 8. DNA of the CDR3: TGTGCCAGCAGTCTCAACAGGGGAGAACAGCCCCAGCATTTT. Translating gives CASSLNRGEQPQHF.

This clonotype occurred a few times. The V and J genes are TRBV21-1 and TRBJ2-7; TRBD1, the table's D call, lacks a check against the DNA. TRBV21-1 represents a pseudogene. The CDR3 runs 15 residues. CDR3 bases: TGTGCCAGATGTCAACATAGGGGGTCCCAATACGAGCAGTACTTC. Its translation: CARCQHRGSQYEQYF.

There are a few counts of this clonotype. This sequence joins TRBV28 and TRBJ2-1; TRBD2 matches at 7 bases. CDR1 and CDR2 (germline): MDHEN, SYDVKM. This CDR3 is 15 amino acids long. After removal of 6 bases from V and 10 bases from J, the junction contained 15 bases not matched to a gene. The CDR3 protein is CASSRSMWEGHEQFF. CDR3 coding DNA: TGTGCCAGCAGCCGGAGTATGTGGGAGGGCCACGAGCAGTTCTTC.

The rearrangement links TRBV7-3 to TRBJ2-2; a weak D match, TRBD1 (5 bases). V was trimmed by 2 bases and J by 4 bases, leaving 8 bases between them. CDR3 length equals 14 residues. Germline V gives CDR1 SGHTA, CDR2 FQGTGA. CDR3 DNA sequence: TGTGCCAGCAGCTTATACCAGGGCACCGGGGAGCTGTTTTTT. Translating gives CASSLYQGTGELFF.

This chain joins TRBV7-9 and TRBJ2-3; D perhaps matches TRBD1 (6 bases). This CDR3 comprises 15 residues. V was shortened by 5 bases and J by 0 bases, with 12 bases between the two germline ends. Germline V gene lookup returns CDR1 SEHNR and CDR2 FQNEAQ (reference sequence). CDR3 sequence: CASSVTGTSTDTQYF. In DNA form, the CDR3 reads TGTGCCAGCAGCGTGACAGGAACTAGCACAGATACGCAGTATTTT.

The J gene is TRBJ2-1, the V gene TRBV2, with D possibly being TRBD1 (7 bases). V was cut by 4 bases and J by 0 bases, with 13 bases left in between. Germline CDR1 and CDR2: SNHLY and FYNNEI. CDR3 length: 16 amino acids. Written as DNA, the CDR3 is TGTGCCAGCAGTGGCCAGGGGGGACACTCCTACAATGAGCAGTTCTTC. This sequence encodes CASSGQGGHSYNEQFF.

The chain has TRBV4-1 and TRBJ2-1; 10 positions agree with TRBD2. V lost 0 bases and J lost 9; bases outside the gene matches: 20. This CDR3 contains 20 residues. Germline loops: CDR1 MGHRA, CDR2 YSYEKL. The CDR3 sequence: CASSQEISGGTAASRGEQFF. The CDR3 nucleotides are TGCGCCAGCAGCCAAGAGATTAGCGGGGGGACTGCGGCTAGCCGGGGTGAGCAGTTCTTC.

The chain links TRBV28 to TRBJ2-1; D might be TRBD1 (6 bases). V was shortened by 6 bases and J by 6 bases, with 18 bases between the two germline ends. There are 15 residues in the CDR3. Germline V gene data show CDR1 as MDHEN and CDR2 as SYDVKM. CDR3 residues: CASSPPGPGVNEQFF. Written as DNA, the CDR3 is TGTGCCAGCAGCCCCCCGGGACCAGGGGTCAATGAGCAGTTCTTC. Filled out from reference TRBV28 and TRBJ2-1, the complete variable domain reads DVKVTQSSRYLVKRTGEKVFLECVQDMDHENMFWYRQDPGLGLRLIYFSYDVKMKEKGDIPEGYSVSREKKERFSLILESASTNQTSMYLCASSPPGPGVNEQFFGPGTRLTVL.

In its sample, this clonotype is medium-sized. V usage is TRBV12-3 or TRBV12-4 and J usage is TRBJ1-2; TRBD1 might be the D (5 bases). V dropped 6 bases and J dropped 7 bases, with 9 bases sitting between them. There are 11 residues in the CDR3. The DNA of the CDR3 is TGTGCCAGCAGCGTCAGGGTTGGCTACACCTTC. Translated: CASSVRVGYTF.

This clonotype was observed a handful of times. The CDR3 is CSAIVQRAKNIQYF. The CDR3 coding sequence is TGCAGTGCTATAGTACAGAGAGCCAAAAACATTCAGTACTTC. The chain joins TRBV20-1 to TRBJ2-4; D unclear. Germline V gene lookup returns CDR1 DFQATT and CDR2 SNEGSKA (reference sequence). Trimming took 4 bases from V and 0 from J, leaving 10 bases between them. This CDR3 contains 14 residues.

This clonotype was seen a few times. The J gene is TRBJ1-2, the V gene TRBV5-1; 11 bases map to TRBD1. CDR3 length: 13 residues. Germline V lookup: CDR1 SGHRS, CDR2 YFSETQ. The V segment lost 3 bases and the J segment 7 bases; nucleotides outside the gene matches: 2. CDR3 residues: CASSSGTGGGYTF. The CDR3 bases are TGCGCCAGCAGCTCCGGGACAGGGGGTGGCTACACCTTC. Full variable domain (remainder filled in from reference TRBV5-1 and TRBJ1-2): KAGVTQTPRYLIKTRGQQVTLSCSPISGHRSVSWYQQTPGQGLQFLFEYFSETQRNKGNFPGRFSGRQFSNSRSEMNVSTLELGDSALYLCASSSGTGGGYTFGSGTRLTVV.

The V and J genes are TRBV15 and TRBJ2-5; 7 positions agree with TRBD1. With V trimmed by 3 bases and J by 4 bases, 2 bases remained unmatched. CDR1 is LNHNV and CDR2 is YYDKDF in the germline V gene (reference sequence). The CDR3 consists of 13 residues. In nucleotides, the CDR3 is TGTGCCACCAGCAGGGACAGGAGAGAGACCCAGTACTTC. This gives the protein CATSRDRRETQYF.

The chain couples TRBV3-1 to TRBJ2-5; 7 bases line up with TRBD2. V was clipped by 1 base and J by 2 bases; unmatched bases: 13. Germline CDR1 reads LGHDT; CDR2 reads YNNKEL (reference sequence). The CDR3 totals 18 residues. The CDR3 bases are TGTGCCAGCAGCCAAGGAAGAGGGTCGGGACTAACACAAGAGACCCAGTACTTC. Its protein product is CASSQGRGSGLTQETQYF.